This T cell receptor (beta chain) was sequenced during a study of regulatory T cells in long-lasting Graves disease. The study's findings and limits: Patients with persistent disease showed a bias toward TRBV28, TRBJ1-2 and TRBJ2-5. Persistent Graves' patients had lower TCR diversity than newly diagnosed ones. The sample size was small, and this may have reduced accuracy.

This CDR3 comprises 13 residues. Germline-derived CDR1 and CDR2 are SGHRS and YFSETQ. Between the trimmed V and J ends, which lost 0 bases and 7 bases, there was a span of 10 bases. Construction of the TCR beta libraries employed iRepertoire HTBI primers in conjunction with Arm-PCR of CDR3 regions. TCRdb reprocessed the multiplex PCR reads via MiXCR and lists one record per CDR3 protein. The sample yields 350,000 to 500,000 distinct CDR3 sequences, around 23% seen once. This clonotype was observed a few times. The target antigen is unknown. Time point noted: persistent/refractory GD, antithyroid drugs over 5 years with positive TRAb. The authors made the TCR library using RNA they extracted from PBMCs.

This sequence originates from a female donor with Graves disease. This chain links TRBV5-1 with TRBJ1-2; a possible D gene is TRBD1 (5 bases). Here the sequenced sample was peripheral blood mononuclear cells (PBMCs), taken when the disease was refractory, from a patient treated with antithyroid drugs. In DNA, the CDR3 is TGCGCCAGCAGCTTGGGAGGGGTTGGTGGCTACACCTTC. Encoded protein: CASSLGGVGGYTF. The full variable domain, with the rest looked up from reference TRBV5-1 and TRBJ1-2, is KAGVTQTPRYLIKTRGQQVTLSCSPISGHRSVSWYQQTPGQGLQFLFEYFSETQRNKGNFPGRFSGRQFSNSRSEMNVSTLELGDSALYLCASSLGGVGGYTFGSGTRLTVV.